These 26 T cell receptor beta chains came from one sample sequenced in a study of Graves' ophthalmopathy and Graves' hyperthyroidism. The study amplified TCR beta CDR3 regions using RNA transcripts. RT-PCR with HTBI primers came first, then second-round multiplex PCR. TCRdb itself ran the multiplex PCR reads through MiXCR, one entry per CDR3 protein. The table lists about 740,000 distinct CDR3 sequences, approximately 40% of them singletons. What was sequenced was peripheral blood. The receptors stem from an adult man with Graves' ophthalmopathy.

This clonotype was recorded many times. The chain couples TRBV25-1 to TRBJ2-3; no reliable D call. V gave up 2 bases and J gave up 6 bases, with 15 bases separating them. Germline lookup yields CDR1 MGHDK and CDR2 SYGVNS. The CDR3 is 15 amino acids. The CDR3 region is CASSEVPGVRDTQYF. DNA of the CDR3: TGTGCCAGCAGTGAAGTCCCAGGCGTCAGGGATACGCAGTATTTT.

The table lists this clonotype with a few counts. V gene TRBV9 combines with J gene TRBJ2-7; D possibly uses TRBD1 or TRBD2 (7 bases each). Looked up from germline, CDR1 is SGDLS and CDR2 is YYNGEE. The CDR3 length is 14 residues. The ends were cut back, 0 bases at V and 7 bases at J, with 14 bases in the middle. Here the CDR3 reads CASSVADRTREQYF. The CDR3 DNA sequence: TGTGCCAGCAGCGTAGCGGACAGGACTAGGGAGCAGTACTTC. The full variable domain, with the rest looked up from reference TRBV9 and TRBJ2-7, is DSGVTQTPKHLITATGQRVTLRCSPRSGDLSVYWYQQSLDQGLQFLIQYYNGEERAKGNILERFSAQQFPDLHSELNLSSLELGDSALYFCASSVADRTREQYFGPGTRLTVT.

This clonotype showed up many times. At one end the junction does not follow the germline gene, possibly because of a read error. The chain couples TRBV24-1 to TRBJ1-5, with 9 nucleotides matching TRBD1. The CDR3 sequence is 13 residues long. Germline V gene lookup returns CDR1 KGHDR and CDR2 SFDVKD. CDR3 residues: CASSGDRDQPQHF. DNA for the CDR3: TGTGCCAGCAGTGGGGACAGGGATCAGCCCCAGCATTTT.

Concerning this clonotype itself: No conserved phenylalanine or tryptophan is present at the end of the CDR3, so a read error is the likely explanation. It is unclear where the CDR3 begins or ends on the DNA, so no DNA is shown, and the CDR3 is as TCRdb lists it. The chain employs TRBV29-1 and TRBJ2-7; TRBD1, the table's D call, lacks a check against the DNA. The CDR3 is made up of 8 amino acids, end residues included. CDR1 and CDR2 from the germline V gene are SQVTM and ANQGSEA. CDR3 sequence: CSVEWGCL.

V is TRBV20-1 and J is TRBJ1-1, with D uncertain. This CDR3 region has 13 residues. Deletions cut 0 bases from V and 4 bases from J, with 9 bases between. The V gene's germline CDR1 is DFQATT and CDR2 SNEGSKA (reference sequence). The DNA of the CDR3 is TGCAGTGCTAGAGATAGGGATGGCACTGAAGCTTTCTTT. Its translation is CSARDRDGTEAFF.

The chain joins TRBV11-3 to TRBJ1-5; D may be TRBD1 (6 bases). This CDR3 region has 16 residues. Deletions cut 5 bases from V and 9 bases from J, with 23 bases between. Germline V gene lookup returns CDR1 SGHNT and CDR2 YENEEA. This chain's CDR3 is CASSRPGIRGHRPQHF. The CDR3 DNA reads as TGTGCCAGCAGCCGACCCGGGATCCGGGGGCATCGGCCCCAGCATTTT. The entire variable domain, with the rest obtained from reference TRBV11-3 and TRBJ1-5, is as follows: EAGVVQSPRYKIIEKKQPVAFWCNPISGHNTLYWYLQNLGQGPELLIRYENEEAVDDSQLPKDRFSAERLKGVDSTLKIQPAELGDSAVYLCASSRPGIRGHRPQHFGDGTRLSIL.

Only a few counts were recorded for this clonotype. The chain links TRBV5-6 to TRBJ2-5, with a weak D call TRBD1 (6 bases). The CDR3 consists of 15 residues. V lost 6 bases, J lost 1 base, and 16 bases lay in between. Germline CDR1 and CDR2: SGHDT and YYEEEE. In nucleotides, the CDR3 is TGTGCCAGCACCGCTATGGGACATCTCCAAGAGACCCAGTACTTC. It specifies CASTAMGHLQETQYF.

This clonotype was detected many times. The CDR3 sequence: CASSDSTPGNTEAFF. For the CDR3, the DNA is TGTGCCAGCAGTGACTCGACCCCGGGGAACACTGAAGCTTTCTTT. The chain joins TRBV6-4 to TRBJ1-1; D is ambiguous. The CDR3 sequence is 15 residues long. Germline values: CDR1 MRHNA, CDR2 SNTAGT. Trimming removed 0 bases at V and 1 base at J, with 9 bases between.

The rearrangement links TRBV20-1 to TRBJ2-7, with D perhaps TRBD2 (5 bases). V was trimmed by 5 bases and J by 3 bases, leaving 17 bases between them. The CDR3 is 14 residues long. Germline CDR1 is DFQATT and CDR2 is SNEGSKA (reference sequence). CDR3 loop: CSAGRGLEDYEQYF. In nucleotides, the CDR3 is TGCAGTGCTGGGAGAGGGCTGGAGGACTACGAGCAGTACTTC.

The rearrangement joins TRBV15 to TRBJ1-2; D is unclear. Between the trimmed V and J ends, which lost 1 base and 2 bases, there was a span of 8 bases. The CDR3 sequence is 14 residues long. Germline V lookup: CDR1 LNHNV, CDR2 YYDKDF (reference sequence). The CDR3 region is CATSRGTMNYGYTF. The CDR3 DNA reads as TGTGCCACCAGCAGAGGGACGATGAACTATGGCTACACCTTC.

This chain connects TRBV6-6 to TRBJ1-4, with 9 bases fitting TRBD1. V lost 6 bases, J lost 4 bases, and 3 bases stayed unmatched. The CDR3 runs 14 residues. Germline values: CDR1 MNHNY, CDR2 SVGAGI (reference sequence). DNA for the CDR3: TGTGCCAGCAGAGGGACAGGGAGTAATGAAAAACTGTTTTTT. Amino acids: CASRGTGSNEKLFF.

This clonotype came up many times. The rearrangement links TRBV19 to TRBJ2-2; 8 positions match TRBD1. Losses at the gene ends were 5 bases for V and 4 bases for J; bases not matched to a gene: 3. Per germline, CDR1 LNHDA and CDR2 SQIVND (reference sequence). The CDR3 covers 14 residues. The CDR3 bases are TGTGCCAGTAGTTTGGACAGGGCCACCGGGGAGCTGTTTTTT. It codes for CASSLDRATGELFF.

To note about this clonotype: This may stem from a read error, because a much larger clone lies one nucleotide away. The chain recombines TRBV10-3 with TRBJ1-1; no reliable D call. Germline lookup yields CDR1 ENHRY and CDR2 SYGVKD. Trimming shortened V by 8 bases and J by 2 bases, and 6 bases separated the two germline ends. CDR3 length: 11 residues. The CDR3 region is CAILRNTEAFF. The CDR3 DNA follows: TGTGCCATCCTTAGAAACACTGAAGCTTTCTTT.

This clonotype was detected only once. A read error may account for a junction end that differs from germline. The J gene is TRBJ2-5, the V gene TRBV7-2, with D maybe TRBD2 (6 bases). The CDR3 length is 12 residues. Looked up from germline, CDR1 is SGHTA and CDR2 is FQGNSA. The CDR3 DNA sequence: TGTGCCAGCAGCTTATCAGGGACTCGGCAGTTTTTC. It is translated as CASSLSGTRQFF.

The rearrangement uses TRBV19 and TRBJ2-7; D is unclear. Germline CDR1 and CDR2: LNHDA and SQIVND (reference sequence). Trimming cost V 1 base and J 3 bases, with 13 bases left between them. The CDR3 contains 15 residues. Written as DNA, the CDR3 is TGTGCCAGTAGTATAGGCGTCGGAGATTTCTACGAGCAGTACTTC. Its protein product is CASSIGVGDFYEQYF.

Only a few counts were recorded for this clonotype. The J gene is TRBJ1-2, the V gene TRBV20-1; D is ambiguous. Germline CDR1 is DFQATT and CDR2 is SNEGSKA (reference sequence). V shed 1 base and J shed 4 bases, with 4 bases lying between them. This CDR3 has 11 residues. The DNA of the CDR3 is TGCAGTGCTAGAGTTTTCTATGGCTACACCTTC. Translated, it gives CSARVFYGYTF.

This clonotype was picked up one time. The chain employs TRBV10-3 and TRBJ1-1, with D perhaps matching TRBD1 (6 bases). The germline CDR1 and CDR2 sequences are ENHRY and SYGVKD. V was trimmed by 4 bases and J by 4 bases, leaving 16 bases between them. The CDR3 runs to 15 residues. The DNA of the CDR3 is TGTGCCATCAGTGTCAACGGGACATCAGGCACTGAAGCTTTCTTT. It encodes CAISVNGTSGTEAFF.

This clonotype was observed at least ten times. This chain uses TRBV15 with TRBJ2-7; TRBD1 matches 11 bases. V was clipped by 2 bases and J by 4 bases; unmatched bases: 10. Germline V CDR1 and CDR2: LNHNV, YYDKDF (reference sequence). This CDR3 spans 17 amino acids. The CDR3 nucleotides are TGTGCCACCAGCAGAACCAGGACAGGGGGCTTATTGTACGAGCAGTACTTC. Translated: CATSRTRTGGLLYEQYF.

The V and J genes are TRBV6-1 and TRBJ1-1, with D hard to call. The length of the CDR3 is 12 residues. V dropped 5 bases and J dropped 1 base, with 5 bases sitting between them. Per the germline V gene, CDR1 is MNHNS and CDR2 is SASEGT. This CDR3 is CASSKPNTEAFF. The CDR3 coding sequence is TGTGCCAGCAGTAAACCGAACACTGAAGCTTTCTTT.

This clonotype was counted a few times. The CDR3 spells CASSLLTIEQYF. CDR3 sequence (DNA): TGTGCCAGCAGCCTTCTGACCATTGAGCAGTACTTC. The rearrangement uses TRBV2 and TRBJ2-7, with no clear D. The CDR3 extends over 12 amino acids. CDR1 SNHLY and CDR2 FYNNEI come from the germline V gene. The V end lost 6 bases, the J end lost 7 bases, and 13 bases lay between the germline ends.

The chain uses TRBV7-2 and TRBJ1-2; TRBD1 matches 7 bases. V dropped 5 bases and J dropped 8; count of bases not matched to a gene: 8. The CDR3 length is 13 residues. Germline values: CDR1 SGHTA, CDR2 FQGNSA. CDR3 coding DNA: TGTGCCAGCAGCGCCCGACAGGGTGGCGGCTACACCTTC. As protein: CASSARQGGGYTF. The whole variable domain, remainder taken from reference TRBV7-2 and TRBJ1-2, is GAGVSQSPSNKVTEKGKDVELRCDPISGHTALYWYRQSLGQGLEFLIYFQGNSAPDKSGLPSDRFSAERTGGSVSTLTIQRTQQEDSAVYLCASSARQGGGYTFGSGTRLTVV.

This clonotype was detected ten times or more. V gene TRBV6-5 combines with J gene TRBJ1-6; D might be TRBD1 (5 bases). The CDR3 runs 12 residues. Germline loops: CDR1 MNHEY, CDR2 SVGAGI. Trimming removed 2 bases from V and 9 bases from J, with 5 bases in between. The CDR3 reads CASSYRGSPLHF. As DNA, the CDR3 is TGTGCCAGCAGTTACAGGGGTTCACCCCTCCACTTT.

This clonotype was seen just once. The DNA for the CDR3 is TGTGCCACCACTAGATGGGGGGACTATCAGCCCCAGCATTTT. This translates into CATTRWGDYQPQHF. V gene TRBV15 combines with J gene TRBJ1-5, with a tentative D call TRBD1 (5 bases). Germline values: CDR1 LNHNV, CDR2 YYDKDF (reference sequence). V was pared by 7 bases and J by 5 bases, with 15 bases between. The CDR3 has 14 residues. Based on the CDR3 plus reference TRBV15 and TRBJ1-5, the full variable domain is DAMVIQNPRYQVTQFGKPVTLSCSQTLNHNVMYWYQQKSSQAPKLLFHYYDKDFNNEADTPDNFQSRRPNTSFCFLDIRSPGLGDTAMYLCATTRWGDYQPQHFGDGTRLSIL.

This clonotype appeared a few times. CDR3 DNA sequence: TGTGCCAGCAGCCCTCGAGGAGTCTCTGGAAACACCATATATTTT. Encoded protein: CASSPRGVSGNTIYF. The chain joins TRBV14 to TRBJ1-3; D is unclear. Germline-derived CDR1 and CDR2 are SGHDN and FVKESK. The CDR3 is 15 amino acids. The ends were cut back, 4 bases at V and 0 bases at J, with 10 bases in the middle.

As for this clonotype: Just one base apart from a much larger clone, this may be a read error. The chain combines TRBV29-1 with TRBJ1-1; no reliable D call. This CDR3 is 11 amino acids long. Germline values: CDR1 SQVTM, CDR2 ANQGSEA. CDR3: CGVVLITEAFF. The CDR3 nucleotides are TGCGGCGTTGTTCTGATAACTGAAGCTTTCTTT.

In this sample, this clonotype turned up many times. This chain connects TRBV7-9 to TRBJ1-2; D uncertain. The CDR3 spans 14 residues. From germline, CDR1 is SEHNR and CDR2 FQNEAQ (reference sequence). V lost 1 base, J lost 4 bases, and 10 bases lay in between. The CDR3 reads CASSLDTEIYGYTF. In DNA, the CDR3 is TGTGCCAGCAGCTTAGACACGGAAATCTATGGCTACACCTTC.